Following are 29 T cell receptor beta chains from one sample sequenced in a study of response to subunit inactivated influenza vaccine. MiXCR, applied by TCRdb to the RT-PCR reads, yields one record per CDR3 protein. The repertoire holds about 480,000 distinct CDR3 sequences, with approximately 13% as singletons. The source was PBMCs from blood, collected about 40 days after vaccination. The receptors here all came from a man aged 50-59 years who received an inactivated influenza vaccine.

This clonotype was counted only a few times. This rearrangement joins TRBV20-1 to TRBJ1-1; 8 positions match TRBD1. The CDR3 has 16 amino acids. Per the germline V gene, CDR1 is DFQATT and CDR2 is SNEGSKA (reference sequence). With 6 bases clipped from V and 12 bases from J, the junction kept 24 bases outside the gene matches. CDR3 region: CSAKRMDRDPVWKPFF. In DNA form, the CDR3 reads TGCAGTGCGAAGCGGATGGACAGGGATCCTGTCTGGAAACCTTTCTTT.

This clonotype was seen more than once but under ten times. The gene calls are TRBV20-1 and TRBJ2-2, with D maybe TRBD2 (6 bases). Trimming cost V 0 bases and J 6 bases, with 14 bases left between them. Germline values: CDR1 DFQATT, CDR2 SNEGSKA (reference sequence). The CDR3 extends over 15 amino acids. In DNA form, the CDR3 reads TGCAGTGCTAGAGATCCGACTAGAATGGCCGGGGAGCTGTTTTTT. It specifies CSARDPTRMAGELFF.

This clonotype was seen ten or more times. The chain has TRBV6-5 and TRBJ2-1, with TRBD2 identical over 11 bases. V lost 6 bases and J lost 7; bases outside the gene matches: 8. This CDR3 region has 15 residues. Germline-derived CDR1 and CDR2 are MNHEY and SVGAGI. The CDR3 region has the DNA TGTGCCAGCAGCTTAGCGGGAGGGCCCTTTAATGAGCAGTTCTTC. This codes for CASSLAGGPFNEQFF.

The table lists this clonotype with a few counts. V usage is TRBV20-1 and J usage is TRBJ1-5; D is ambiguous. The CDR3 loop spans 15 amino acids. Germline lookup yields CDR1 DFQATT and CDR2 SNEGSKA (reference sequence). Trimming removed 4 bases from V and 6 bases from J, with 19 bases in between. The CDR3 region is CSAITSLGFSQPQHF. CDR3 sequence (DNA): TGCAGTGCTATAACTTCTTTGGGGTTCAGTCAGCCCCAGCATTTT.

The chain couples TRBV2 to TRBJ2-6; D is uncertain. The germline V gene encodes CDR1 SNHLY and CDR2 FYNNEI. This CDR3 is built from 19 residues. V was clipped by 4 bases and J by 0 bases, with 19 bases between them. For the CDR3, the DNA is TGTGCCAGCAGTGTTTTGTTTGTGTGGGAAAACTCTGGGGCCAACGTCCTGACTTTC. This encodes CASSVLFVWENSGANVLTF.

This clonotype was recorded a few times. The J gene is TRBJ2-3, the V gene TRBV10-3; 8 nucleotides line up with TRBD1. V gave up 4 bases and J gave up 0 bases; unmatched junction bases: 6. The CDR3 sequence is 16 residues long. CDR1 is ENHRY and CDR2 is SYGVKD in the germline V gene. CDR3 in DNA: TGTGCCATCAGTGCTCGGGACAGGTCGAGCACAGATACGCAGTATTTT. Amino acid sequence: CAISARDRSSTDTQYF.

The sample holds a few counts of this clonotype. The chain has TRBV11-1 and TRBJ2-1; 8 bases fit TRBD2. Trimming removed 5 bases from V and 6 bases from J; junction bases left unmatched: 6. From germline, CDR1 is SGHAT and CDR2 FQDESV (reference sequence). The CDR3 is made up of 14 amino acids. The CDR3 coding sequence is TGTGCCAGCAGCCGGGGACTAGGGGCCAATGAGCAGTTCTTC. Protein: CASSRGLGANEQFF.

A few counts support this clonotype. The chain links TRBV11-2 to TRBJ2-5, with D possibly matching TRBD1 (6 bases). The germline gives CDR1 SGHAT, CDR2 FQNNGV. The CDR3 has 16 amino acids. Trimming took 0 bases from V and 5 from J, leaving 16 bases between them. The CDR3 coding sequence is TGTGCCAGCAGCTTAGAAGGACAGTTTTTTTGGGAGACCCAGTACTTC. Translating gives CASSLEGQFFWETQYF.

Many counts were recorded for this clonotype. This sequence joins TRBV5-5 and TRBJ1-3; D call uncertain. V was pared by 0 bases and J by 2 bases, with 6 bases between. This CDR3 region has 14 residues. CDR1 is SGHKS, CDR2 YYEKEE, per germline (reference sequence). CDR3 sequence reads: CASSLAGAGNTIYF. DNA for the CDR3: TGTGCCAGCAGCTTGGCTGGGGCTGGAAACACCATATATTTT.

There are a few counts of this clonotype. J is TRBJ2-7 and V is TRBV7-9; 7 bases line up with TRBD1. J lost 0 bases, V lost 2 bases, and 7 bases had no gene match. Germline V CDR1 and CDR2: SEHNR, FQNEAQ (reference sequence). The CDR3 contains 16 residues. The CDR3 bases are TGTGCCAGCAGCTTATTGCCGGACAGGAGCTCCTACGAGCAGTACTTC. The encoded protein is CASSLLPDRSSYEQYF.

The table lists this clonotype with many counts. The chain employs TRBV11-2 and TRBJ2-1, with D uncertain. This CDR3 contains 15 residues. Germline-derived CDR1 and CDR2 are SGHAT and FQNNGV. V gave up 0 bases and J gave up 4 bases, with 10 bases separating them. The CDR3 DNA sequence: TGTGCCAGCAGCTTAGATGGGGTACCTTACAATGAGCAGTTCTTC. Translating it yields CASSLDGVPYNEQFF.

This clonotype was recorded a few times. This chain links TRBV12-3 or TRBV12-4 with TRBJ2-7; perhaps TRBD2 as D (5 bases). The CDR3 totals 12 residues. Trimming took off 8 bases at V and 0 bases at J, with 8 bases between the two ends. CDR3 sequence reads: CASGAGSYEQYF. CDR3 DNA: TGTGCCAGCGGCGCGGGCTCCTACGAGCAGTACTTC.

There are many counts of this clonotype. The chain uses TRBV12-3 or TRBV12-4 and TRBJ1-3; no firm D call. This CDR3 spans 14 amino acids. V lost 6 bases and J 5 bases, leaving 14 bases between the germline ends. The CDR3: CASSSGGFRNTIYF. The CDR3 DNA reads as TGTGCCAGCAGCTCCGGAGGATTTAGAAACACCATATATTTT.

V usage is TRBV19 and J usage is TRBJ2-5, with D perhaps TRBD2 (5 bases). This CDR3 region has 16 residues. CDR1 is LNHDA and CDR2 is SQIVND in the germline V gene (reference sequence). Trimming took off 6 bases at V and 7 bases at J, with 24 bases between the two ends. The CDR3 is CASRTAAGVNRATQYF. CDR3 nucleotides: TGTGCCAGTAGAACAGCGGCCGGGGTCAACCGGGCGACCCAGTACTTC.

The rearrangement links TRBV12-3 or TRBV12-4 to TRBJ1-2; D may be TRBD1 (5 bases). There are 12 residues in the CDR3. V lost 7 bases, J lost 4 bases, and 10 bases lay in between. CDR3: CASKQAIYGYTF. Here the CDR3 DNA reads TGTGCCAGCAAACAGGCGATCTATGGCTACACCTTC.

In this sample, this clonotype turned up a few times. This CDR3 reads CSVGVAGGYF. DNA for the CDR3: TGCAGCGTTGGGGTAGCGGGAGGGTATTTT. The chain uses TRBV29-1 and TRBJ2-3; 10 bases align to TRBD2. The CDR3 extends over 10 amino acids. V lost 4 bases, J lost 14 bases, and 3 bases stayed unmatched. The germline gives CDR1 SQVTM, CDR2 ANQGSEA.

CDR3 protein: CASSIDWNSYEQYF. CDR3 DNA: TGTGCCAGCAGCATAGACTGGAACTCCTACGAGCAGTACTTC. The chain couples TRBV7-2 to TRBJ2-7; D not certain. Per the germline V gene, CDR1 is SGHTA and CDR2 is FQGNSA. V lost 5 bases and J 0 bases, leaving 11 bases between the germline ends. CDR3 size: 14 residues.

This clonotype was counted a few times. The CDR3 bases are TGTGCCAGCAGCACAGGGACCGGCTACACCTTC. This encodes CASSTGTGYTF. This chain joins TRBV6-2 or TRBV6-3 and TRBJ1-2; weak D call: TRBD1 (6 bases). Germline V gives CDR1 MNHEY, CDR2 SVGEGT. The V gene lost 6 bases and the J gene lost 8 bases, with 10 bases spanning the gap. The CDR3 totals 11 residues.

This clonotype turned up a few times. The chain employs TRBV6-2 or TRBV6-3 and TRBJ1-5; D is perhaps TRBD1 (6 bases). The CDR3 extends over 15 amino acids. Trimming stripped 2 bases from V and 4 bases from J, with 12 bases between. CDR1 and CDR2 from the germline V gene are MNHEY and SVGEGT. CDR3 DNA: TGTGCCAGCAGTTACCTGCCAGGGGTGAATCAGCCCCAGCATTTT. Residues: CASSYLPGVNQPQHF.

V is TRBV12-3 or TRBV12-4 and J is TRBJ2-1, with 15 bases that match TRBD2. The CDR3 runs to 14 residues. Germline trimming cut 5 bases from V and 12 bases from J; bases unmatched to any gene: 5. CDR3 in amino acids: CASSKGTSGRRQFF. CDR3 DNA: TGTGCCAGCAGTAAGGGGACTAGCGGGAGGCGGCAGTTCTTC.

This clonotype was seen repeatedly, ten times or more. This chain joins TRBV5-1 and TRBJ2-7; 7 bases fit TRBD1. The CDR3 runs to 15 residues. Trimming removed 4 bases from V and 4 bases from J; junction bases left unmatched: 11. Germline values: CDR1 SGHRS, CDR2 YFSETQ. The CDR3 nucleotides read TGCGCCAGCAGCCCAACCACCGGGACAGTATACGAGCAGTACTTC. Translation gives CASSPTTGTVYEQYF.

The sample holds a few counts of this clonotype. The chain combines TRBV20-1 with TRBJ2-1; a weak D match, TRBD1 (6 bases). V was trimmed by 1 base and J by 2 bases, leaving 12 bases between them. Per the germline V gene, CDR1 is DFQATT and CDR2 is SNEGSKA (reference sequence). The CDR3 is 15 amino acids. CDR3 DNA: TGCAGTGCTAGAGGGCTGCAGGGGCCCTACAATGAGCAGTTCTTC. The encoded protein is CSARGLQGPYNEQFF.

This clonotype was counted a few times. The gene calls are TRBV20-1 and TRBJ1-5; D perhaps matches TRBD1 (5 bases). The germline V gene encodes CDR1 DFQATT and CDR2 SNEGSKA (reference sequence). Deletions cut 5 bases from V and 0 bases from J, with 14 bases between. CDR3 length: 15 amino acids. CDR3 DNA: TGCAGTGCTCCATCGCGGGGGGGTAGCAATCAGCCCCAGCATTTT. It yields the protein CSAPSRGGSNQPQHF.

The chain carries TRBV20-1 and TRBJ2-5; 7 bases map to TRBD2. V lost 7 bases and J lost 5; bases outside the gene matches: 10. CDR3 length equals 13 residues. Germline values: CDR1 DFQATT, CDR2 SNEGSKA (reference sequence). The CDR3 sequence is CSVRTRIAETQYF. Here the CDR3 DNA reads TGCAGTGTACGGACTAGGATAGCGGAGACCCAGTACTTC.

The chain has TRBV6-2 or TRBV6-3 and TRBJ1-2; possible D gene TRBD1, 6 bases. V lost 4 bases and J lost 3, with 12 bases in between. The CDR3 spans 14 residues. Germline lookup yields CDR1 MNHEY and CDR2 SVGEGT. The CDR3 region has the DNA TGTGCCAGCAGTTCCCCGACAGGAGACTATGGCTACACCTTC. Protein product: CASSSPTGDYGYTF.

This clonotype was recorded at least ten times. This rearrangement joins TRBV5-1 to TRBJ2-1; 10 bases match TRBD2. The CDR3 sequence is 14 residues long. The germline V gene encodes CDR1 SGHRS and CDR2 YFSETQ. J was trimmed by 15 bases and V by 0 bases; bases with no gene match: 9. Here the CDR3 reads CASSLAASGGPGFF. The CDR3 DNA is TGCGCCAGCAGCTTGGCGGCTAGCGGGGGACCGGGGTTCTTC.

This clonotype appeared a few times. The chain combines TRBV11-2 with TRBJ2-3; 13 bases map to TRBD2. V dropped 5 bases and J dropped 1; count of bases not matched to a gene: 9. Germline CDR1 is SGHAT and CDR2 is FQNNGV. This CDR3 spans 18 amino acids. In DNA, the CDR3 is TGTGCCAGCAGCCGTCGACTAGCGGGAGGCTCTGGCACAGATACGCAGTATTTT. Translation: CASSRRLAGGSGTDTQYF.

This clonotype was picked up many times. The chain is built from TRBV20-1 and TRBJ2-3; D gene unclear. Trimming shortened V by 5 bases and J by 0 bases, and 12 bases separated the two germline ends. CDR1 and CDR2 from the germline V gene are DFQATT and SNEGSKA (reference sequence). CDR3 size: 14 residues. CDR3: CSALTPLSTDTQYF. CDR3 nucleotides: TGCAGTGCTTTGACTCCGTTAAGCACAGATACGCAGTATTTT.

This clonotype was detected only a few times. The chain joins TRBV12-3 or TRBV12-4 to TRBJ2-7, with 7 bases that match TRBD2. V lost 2 bases, J lost 7 bases, and 11 bases stayed unmatched. The CDR3 loop spans 15 amino acids. The CDR3 protein is CASSLNTGGREEQYF. The CDR3 nucleotides read TGTGCCAGCAGTTTAAATACGGGAGGAAGGGAAGAGCAGTACTTC.